The TCR beta chain under discussion was sequenced for a study of T cells in Graves' hyperthyroidism and ophthalmopathy. The table lists this clonotype with many counts. Looked up from germline, CDR1 is SGHRS and CDR2 is YFSETQ. This CDR3 contains 17 residues. V shed 0 bases, J shed 5 bases, and the junction held 10 bases outside the gene matches. RNA transcripts were the template for amplifying TCR beta CDR3 regions. HTBI primers were employed in a first-round RT-PCR of the TCR CDR3. TCRdb independently ran MiXCR on the multiplex PCR reads; one entry per CDR3 protein. The sample lists some 600,000 distinct CDR3 sequences, about 15% occurring once.

The source is a woman aged 30 to 39 with Graves' hyperthyroidism that later progressed to Graves' ophthalmopathy. The sequencing input was blood. The chain is built from TRBV5-1 and TRBJ2-5, with 10 bases lining up with TRBD2. CDR3 protein: CASSLAGIAGGGETQYF. As DNA, the CDR3 is TGCGCCAGCAGCTTGGCCGGAATAGCGGGAGGAGGGGAGACCCAGTACTTC.